The 28 T cell receptor beta chains below all came from one sample that was sequenced in a study of blood T cell repertoires in COVID-19. The table came from immunoSEQ multiplex PCR; TCRdb's copy has only in-frame clones and leaves some out. This sample yields 150,000 to 200,000 clones, of which roughly 84% are seen a single time; about 8% belongs to the top ten. Material for sequencing was PBMCs or T cells enriched from blood (not recorded which). The receptors shown here come from a woman aged 45 to 65 who had recovered from COVID-19.

This clone was seen only once. J is TRBJ2-7 and V is TRBV15; 9 positions match TRBD2. The CDR3 length is 16 residues. Unmatched junction bases numbered 6, after V lost 0 bases and J lost 3 bases. Germline loops: CDR1 LNHNV, CDR2 YYDKDF (reference sequence). The CDR3 region is CATSRDHSGGSYEQYF. CDR3 nucleotide sequence: TGTGCCACCAGCAGAGACCATAGCGGGGGAAGCTACGAGCAGTACTTC. Filled out from reference TRBV15 and TRBJ2-7, the complete variable domain reads DAMVIQNPRYQVTQFGKPVTLSCSQTLNHNVMYWYQQKSSQAPKLLFHYYDKDFNNEADTPDNFQSRRPNTSFCFLDIRSPGLGDTAMYLCATSRDHSGGSYEQYFGPGTRLTVT.

This clone occurred a few times. V usage is TRBV6-2 or TRBV6-3 and J usage is TRBJ1-2, with D possibly matching TRBD1 (6 bases). The germline V gene has CDR1 MNHEY and CDR2 SVGEGT. The length of the CDR3 is 12 residues. V lost 5 bases, J lost 8 bases, and 12 bases lay in between. The CDR3 here is CASSDPTGGYTF. The CDR3 DNA reads TGTGCCAGCAGTGACCCGACAGGAGGCTACACCTTC.

This CDR3 is CASPHSGTGELFF. Written as DNA, the CDR3 is TGTGCCAGCCCCCATAGCGGCACCGGGGAGCTGTTTTTT. The chain couples TRBV5-8 to TRBJ2-2; D is perhaps TRBD2 (6 bases). Germline V gene lookup returns CDR1 SGHTS and CDR2 YDEGEE. This CDR3 contains 13 residues. Between the trimmed V and J ends, which lost 7 bases and 4 bases, there was a span of 11 bases.

The J gene is TRBJ1-3, the V gene TRBV7-6; 8 bases map to TRBD1. Germline V gene data show CDR1 as SGHVS and CDR2 as FNYEAQ. The CDR3 totals 15 residues. The trim removed 5 bases at V and 4 bases at J, leaving 7 bases unmatched. The CDR3 protein is CASSPDRGGGNTIYF. The CDR3 nucleotides read TGTGCCAGCAGCCCTGACAGGGGTGGAGGAAACACCATATATTTT.

This chain links TRBV11-3 with TRBJ1-3; D is undetermined. The length of the CDR3 is 13 residues. The ends were cut back, 2 bases at V and 4 bases at J, with 6 bases in the middle. The germline CDR1 and CDR2 sequences are SGHNT and YENEEA. The CDR3 loop is CASSLWQGNTIYF. CDR3 sequence (DNA): TGTGCCAGCAGCTTATGGCAGGGAAACACCATATATTTT.

The rearrangement uses TRBV19 and TRBJ2-3, with a weak D call TRBD1 (6 bases). The CDR3 loop spans 15 amino acids. V was clipped by 6 bases and J by 2 bases, with 15 bases between them. Germline V gene lookup returns CDR1 LNHDA and CDR2 SQIVND (reference sequence). CDR3 coding DNA: TGTGCCAGTAGGATCACAGGGACCCCCACAGATACGCAGTATTTT. It is translated as CASRITGTPTDTQYF.

The V and J genes are TRBV7-3 and TRBJ1-5; D remains unclear. The CDR3 sequence is 15 residues long. Trimming removed 1 base from V and 11 bases from J, with 18 bases in between. Germline V gene sequence: CDR1 SGHTA, CDR2 FQGTGA. The CDR3 spells CASSLKPGGGSAQHF. The CDR3, as DNA: TGTGCCAGCAGCTTAAAACCTGGCGGTGGATCGGCCCAGCATTTT.

V and J are TRBV28 and TRBJ2-3; D is undetermined. V dropped 4 bases and J dropped 3 bases, with 5 bases sitting between them. The CDR3 length is 12 residues. Looked up from germline, CDR1 is MDHEN and CDR2 is SYDVKM. The CDR3 nucleotides read TGTGCCAGCAGTTCCTTAACAGATACGCAGTATTTT. Protein sequence: CASSSLTDTQYF. Together with reference TRBV28 and TRBJ2-3, the CDR3 gives the full variable domain: DVKVTQSSRYLVKRTGEKVFLECVQDMDHENMFWYRQDPGLGLRLIYFSYDVKMKEKGDIPEGYSVSREKKERFSLILESASTNQTSMYLCASSSLTDTQYFGPGTRLTVL.

The rearrangement joins TRBV11-2 to TRBJ1-1; weak D call: TRBD1 (5 bases). Germline V gene sequence: CDR1 SGHAT, CDR2 FQNNGV. V lost 5 bases and J lost 2, with 12 bases in between. The CDR3 has 14 amino acids. The CDR3 is CASSRNQGNTEAFF. CDR3 coding DNA: TGTGCCAGCAGCCGAAACCAGGGAAACACTGAAGCTTTCTTT.

The chain is built from TRBV19 and TRBJ2-2; D may be TRBD1 (5 bases). The germline CDR1 and CDR2 sequences are LNHDA and SQIVND (reference sequence). V dropped 9 bases and J dropped 0 bases, with 17 bases sitting between them. There are 16 residues in the CDR3. The CDR3 DNA sequence: TGTGCCAGCCAACGCAGGGTCCACGCGAACACCGGGGAGCTGTTTTTT. Residues: CASQRRVHANTGELFF.

The rearrangement joins TRBV6-2 or TRBV6-3 to TRBJ1-5, with 9 bases lining up with TRBD1. The CDR3 extends over 18 amino acids. Germline V gene data show CDR1 as MNHEY and CDR2 as SVGEGT. Losses at the gene ends were 3 bases for V and 0 bases for J; bases not matched to a gene: 9. DNA of the CDR3: TGTGCCAGCAGTTATCCGGGACAGGGTCCAAATAGCAATCAGCCCCAGCATTTT. Its translation: CASSYPGQGPNSNQPQHF.

This chain links TRBV23-1 with TRBJ1-3, with 7 bases that match TRBD1. TRBV23-1 is an ORF for which the function is uncertain. The length of the CDR3 is 18 residues. The ends lost 4 bases at V and 3 bases at J; junction bases unmatched: 15. The CDR3 DNA reads TGCGCCAGCAGTCTTTACTTAACAGGGGTGGGCCATGGAAACACCATATATTTT. Its protein product is CASSLYLTGVGHGNTIYF.

The rearrangement uses TRBV9 and TRBJ2-7; D is undetermined. There are 14 residues in the CDR3. Germline V gene lookup returns CDR1 SGDLS and CDR2 YYNGEE. V dropped 4 bases and J dropped 2 bases, with 13 bases sitting between them. The CDR3 nucleotides read TGTGCCAGCAGCCCGTCGGGTCCCACCTACGAGCAGTACTTC. Translating gives CASSPSGPTYEQYF. The full variable domain, its missing parts supplied by reference TRBV9 and TRBJ2-7, is DSGVTQTPKHLITATGQRVTLRCSPRSGDLSVYWYQQSLDQGLQFLIQYYNGEERAKGNILERFSAQQFPDLHSELNLSSLELGDSALYFCASSPSGPTYEQYFGPGTRLTVT.

The V gene is TRBV7-3, the J gene TRBJ1-2, with 12 positions matching TRBD1. Germline loops: CDR1 SGHTA, CDR2 FQGTGA. The ends lost 5 bases at V and 7 bases at J; junction bases unmatched: 11. The CDR3 consists of 16 residues. CDR3 coding DNA: TGTGCCAGCAGCCTAAACCCGGGACAGGGGGCGTCTGGCTACACCTTC. Protein: CASSLNPGQGASGYTF.

This rearrangement joins TRBV29-1 to TRBJ2-1; 9 nucleotides match TRBD1. The CDR3 has 14 residues. Germline lookup yields CDR1 SQVTM and CDR2 ANQGSEA. With V trimmed by 7 bases and J by 9 bases, 13 bases remained unmatched. The CDR3 DNA reads TGCAGCGCCTTATCTTCTGGACAGGGGCTTGAGCAGTTCTTC. Translated: CSALSSGQGLEQFF.

The rearrangement links TRBV4-3 to TRBJ1-5; possibly TRBD1 for D (6 bases). This CDR3 comprises 13 residues. Trimming stripped 0 bases from V and 8 bases from J, with 8 bases between. Per germline, CDR1 LGHNA and CDR2 YSLEER. CDR3 coding DNA: TGCGCCAGCAGCCAAGACAGGGGTGAGCCCCAGCATTTT. Protein sequence: CASSQDRGEPQHF.

A single count supports this clone. The chain carries TRBV5-6 and TRBJ2-7, with no clear D. CDR1 is SGHDT, CDR2 YYEEEE, per germline. This CDR3 spans 13 amino acids. V lost 3 bases to trimming and J lost 0 bases, with 7 bases between them. The CDR3 spells CASSSQSSYEQYF. CDR3 nucleotides: TGTGCCAGCAGCTCACAGAGCTCCTACGAGCAGTACTTC.

This chain links TRBV28 with TRBJ2-1, with D perhaps TRBD1 (6 bases). Germline values: CDR1 MDHEN, CDR2 SYDVKM. The CDR3 is 15 residues long. V shed 5 bases and J shed 6 bases, with 17 bases lying between them. CDR3 protein: CASSLGLSGANEQFF. CDR3 sequence (DNA): TGTGCCAGCAGTCTCGGGCTTTCAGGGGCCAATGAGCAGTTCTTC.

The V and J genes are TRBV5-1 and TRBJ2-7; 9 bases map to TRBD2. In germline, CDR1 is SGHRS, CDR2 YFSETQ. J was trimmed by 4 bases and V by 5 bases; bases with no gene match: 4. The CDR3 has 13 amino acids. The CDR3 DNA reads as TGCGCCAGCAGACTAGCGGGTTCTTACGAGCAGTACTTC. Its translation: CASRLAGSYEQYF. Supplemented by reference TRBV5-1 and TRBJ2-7, the full variable domain reads KAGVTQTPRYLIKTRGQQVTLSCSPISGHRSVSWYQQTPGQGLQFLFEYFSETQRNKGNFPGRFSGRQFSNSRSEMNVSTLELGDSALYLCASRLAGSYEQYFGPGTRLTVT.

This chain links TRBV11-3 with TRBJ1-1; a possible D gene is TRBD1 (6 bases). The CDR3 is 15 residues long. From germline, CDR1 is SGHNT and CDR2 YENEEA. V gave up 5 bases and J gave up 0 bases, with 13 bases separating them. The CDR3 protein is CASSLRQAMNTEAFF. In nucleotides, the CDR3 is TGTGCCAGCAGCCTGAGACAGGCGATGAACACTGAAGCTTTCTTT.

Worth noting for this clone: One end of the junction varies from germline; a read error may be responsible. The chain is built from TRBV6-2 or TRBV6-3 and TRBJ2-2, with a tentative D call TRBD2 (6 bases). The germline V gene encodes CDR1 MNHEY and CDR2 SVGEGT. This CDR3 region has 15 residues. In DNA, the CDR3 is TGTGCCAGCAGCCGCGGGGAAATGAACACCGCGGAGCTGTTTTTT. Protein: CASSRGEMNTAELFF.

This clone was detected only a few times. The chain carries TRBV9 and TRBJ2-1; a weak D match, TRBD2 (5 bases). The germline V gene encodes CDR1 SGDLS and CDR2 YYNGEE. Deletions cut 4 bases from V and 2 bases from J, with 16 bases between. The CDR3 has 16 residues. The CDR3 here is CASSPTLAVTYNEQFF. The DNA of the CDR3 is TGTGCCAGCAGCCCGACTCTAGCAGTAACCTACAATGAGCAGTTCTTC. Combining the CDR3 with reference TRBV9 and TRBJ2-1 gives the whole variable domain DSGVTQTPKHLITATGQRVTLRCSPRSGDLSVYWYQQSLDQGLQFLIQYYNGEERAKGNILERFSAQQFPDLHSELNLSSLELGDSALYFCASSPTLAVTYNEQFFGPGTRLTVL.

The V and J genes are TRBV10-3 and TRBJ1-4; 7 nucleotides line up with TRBD1. V shed 4 bases and J 6 bases; nucleotides not matched to a gene: 2. The CDR3 totals 13 residues. The V gene's germline CDR1 is ENHRY and CDR2 SYGVKD. The CDR3 region has the DNA TGTGCCATCAGTGGACAGGGCCATGAAAAACTGTTTTTT. Translation: CAISGQGHEKLFF.

J is TRBJ1-6 and V is TRBV19; a weak D match, TRBD1 (5 bases). CDR3 size: 17 residues. The germline CDR1 and CDR2 sequences are LNHDA and SQIVND (reference sequence). V shed 3 bases and J shed 10 bases, with 22 bases lying between them. The CDR3 is CASSILGRGSWGSPLHF. The CDR3 bases are TGTGCCAGTAGTATCCTAGGGCGGGGGAGCTGGGGCTCACCCCTCCACTTT.

The chain employs TRBV4-2 and TRBJ2-2; D is undetermined. Looked up from germline, CDR1 is LGHNA and CDR2 is YNFKEQ. The CDR3 is 12 residues long. Trimming cost V 1 base and J 5 bases, with 2 bases left between them. Written as DNA, the CDR3 is TGTGCCAGCAGCCAAGCGACCGGGGAGCTGTTTTTT. Its protein product is CASSQATGELFF.

CDR3 DNA sequence: TGTGCCAGCGTGGGAGCGGAGATTCACTACGAGCAGTACTTC. Translated: CASVGAEIHYEQYF. This rearrangement joins TRBV6-5 to TRBJ2-7, with a weak D call TRBD2 (5 bases). The germline V and J ends were trimmed by 8 bases and 3 bases, with 17 bases remaining between them. The CDR3 runs to 14 residues. Germline V gene sequence: CDR1 MNHEY, CDR2 SVGAGI.

The gene calls are TRBV29-1 and TRBJ2-2; 7 bases are a match to TRBD1. The CDR3 is 15 amino acids. CDR1 is SQVTM and CDR2 is ANQGSEA in the germline V gene. With V trimmed by 7 bases and J by 7 bases, 15 bases remained unmatched. In nucleotides, the CDR3 is TGCAGCGCCAAGACAGGGACCAAGGACGGCGGGGAGCTGTTTTTT. This codes for CSAKTGTKDGGELFF.

V and J are TRBV9 and TRBJ1-5; 9 positions match TRBD1. The ends lost 2 bases at V and 3 bases at J; junction bases unmatched: 3. The CDR3 runs 15 residues. Germline V gene lookup returns CDR1 SGDLS and CDR2 YYNGEE. Here the CDR3 DNA reads TGTGCCAGCAGCGTGGGACAGGGATACAATCAGCCCCAGCATTTT. Translation gives CASSVGQGYNQPQHF.